What follows are 26 T cell receptor beta chains derived from one specimen sequenced in a study of coeliac disease. Method: immunoSEQ multiplex PCR; TCRdb's copy keeps in-frame clones and lacks some. The data show roughly 6,800 clones, with around 69% seen just once and roughly 6% held by the top ten. Source material: lamina propria lymphocytes from the gut. The source of these receptors is a man aged 30-40 years with celiac disease.

The rearrangement uses TRBV28 and TRBJ2-2; maybe TRBD2 (5 bases). Deletions cut 8 bases from V and 2 bases from J, with 12 bases between. The CDR3 runs to 14 residues. CDR1 is MDHEN, CDR2 SYDVKM, per germline. This CDR3 reads CASASSVNTGELFF. The CDR3 DNA follows: TGTGCCAGCGCAAGTAGCGTAAACACCGGGGAGCTGTTTTTT.

V usage is TRBV11-2 and J usage is TRBJ2-7; tentative D call: TRBD1 (6 bases). This CDR3 contains 14 residues. V was cut by 1 base and J by 2 bases, with 9 bases left in between. CDR1 SGHAT and CDR2 FQNNGV come from the germline V gene. The CDR3 sequence: CASSLGTEAYEQYF. DNA of the CDR3: TGTGCCAGCAGCTTAGGGACAGAAGCCTACGAGCAGTACTTC. Together with reference TRBV11-2 and TRBJ2-7, the CDR3 gives the full variable domain: EAGVAQSPRYKIIEKRQSVAFWCNPISGHATLYWYQQILGQGPKLLIQFQNNGVVDDSQLPKDRFSAERLKGVDSTLKIQPAKLEDSAVYLCASSLGTEAYEQYFGPGTRLTVT.

The count of this clone is one. This rearrangement joins TRBV9 to TRBJ1-5; a weak D match, TRBD1 (5 bases). The CDR3 length is 14 residues. V dropped 4 bases and J dropped 6 bases, with 14 bases sitting between them. Germline V lookup: CDR1 SGDLS, CDR2 YYNGEE. The CDR3 DNA reads as TGTGCCAGCAGCCCCGGGGGGGAGATTCAGCCCCAGCATTTT. It yields the protein CASSPGGEIQPQHF. Full variable domain (rest looked up from reference TRBV9 and TRBJ1-5): DSGVTQTPKHLITATGQRVTLRCSPRSGDLSVYWYQQSLDQGLQFLIQYYNGEERAKGNILERFSAQQFPDLHSELNLSSLELGDSALYFCASSPGGEIQPQHFGDGTRLSIL.

The V gene is TRBV10-3, the J gene TRBJ1-2, with unresolved D. The CDR3 has 12 amino acids. V was cut by 3 bases and J by 11 bases, with 13 bases left in between. The germline V gene has CDR1 ENHRY and CDR2 SYGVKD. CDR3 coding DNA: TGTGCCATCAGTGACTCCTCCCAGGTTTACACCTTC. Residues: CAISDSSQVYTF.

CDR3 bases: TGTGCCAGCAACCTGGGAGGTACCTACGAGCAGTACTTC. Its protein is CASNLGGTYEQYF. V is TRBV25-1 and J is TRBJ2-7; D possibly corresponds to TRBD2 (6 bases). The CDR3 is 13 residues long. The V and J ends lost 7 bases and 2 bases respectively, with 12 bases between them. Germline V gives CDR1 MGHDK, CDR2 SYGVNS.

V is TRBV29-1 and J is TRBJ2-3; TRBD1 aligns across 8 bases. Germline V gives CDR1 SQVTM, CDR2 ANQGSEA. The CDR3 sequence is 15 residues long. V dropped 5 bases and J dropped 2; count of bases not matched to a gene: 9. The CDR3 loop reads CSVHRSGGATDTQYF. CDR3 DNA: TGCAGCGTTCATAGGTCAGGGGGCGCCACAGATACGCAGTATTTT.

Note on this clone: One junction end does not reproduce the germline sequence, and a read error may be involved. Within the sample, other DNA sequences also encode this same CDR3. The rearrangement uses TRBV19 and TRBJ2-2; D unresolved. Germline values: CDR1 LNHDA, CDR2 SQIVND (reference sequence). The CDR3 is 15 residues long. The CDR3 sequence is CASSPDWPNTGELFF. In DNA form, the CDR3 reads TGTGCCAGTAGCCCAGACTGGCCAAACACAGGGGAGCTGTTTTTT.

The CDR3 DNA sequence: TGCGCCAGCAGCCCGGGACAGGGCAGCTCCTACGAGCAGTACTTC. This codes for CASSPGQGSSYEQYF. The chain combines TRBV5-1 with TRBJ2-7, with 9 bases lining up with TRBD1. Unmatched junction bases numbered 5, after V lost 4 bases and J lost 0 bases. The germline CDR1 and CDR2 sequences are SGHRS and YFSETQ. The CDR3 covers 15 residues.

The V call is TRBV7-2, the J call TRBJ2-1, with 8 bases fitting TRBD1. After removal of 5 bases from V and 5 bases from J, the junction contained 8 bases not matched to a gene. Germline V gene data show CDR1 as SGHTA and CDR2 as FQGNSA. The CDR3 spans 15 residues. The CDR3 nucleotides read TGTGCCAGCAGCCCAAGGACAGGGAGGAACAATGAGCAGTTCTTC. The encoded protein is CASSPRTGRNNEQFF.

The chain joins TRBV4-3 to TRBJ1-1; D remains ambiguous. With 5 bases removed from V and 4 bases from J, the gap between germline ends came to 11 bases. CDR1 is LGHNA and CDR2 is YSLEER in the germline V gene. The CDR3 length is 13 residues. The CDR3 protein is CASSTQRGTEAFF. DNA of the CDR3: TGCGCCAGCAGCACACAACGGGGCACTGAAGCTTTCTTT.

The chain joins TRBV4-1 to TRBJ1-5; 8 bases map to TRBD1. V gave up 4 bases and J gave up 3 bases; unmatched junction bases: 11. Germline CDR1 and CDR2: MGHRA and YSYEKL. CDR3 length: 17 amino acids. Written as DNA, the CDR3 is TGCGCCAGCAGCCTAACAGGGGGGGAGACCTTCAATCAGCCCCAGCATTTT. The encoded protein is CASSLTGGETFNQPQHF.

The rearrangement joins TRBV4-3 to TRBJ2-3, with 7 bases identical to TRBD2. The CDR3 spans 11 residues. J was trimmed by 13 bases and V by 1 base; bases with no gene match: 2. Germline CDR1 reads LGHNA; CDR2 reads YSLEER. The CDR3 coding sequence is TGCGCCAGCAGCCAAGGCGGGAGAAAGTATTTT. Translated: CASSQGGRKYF.

Only a few counts were recorded for this clone. This rearrangement joins TRBV11-1 to TRBJ1-2, with 7 bases identical to TRBD1. V was clipped by 5 bases and J by 7 bases; unmatched bases: 10. Germline values: CDR1 SGHAT, CDR2 FQDESV (reference sequence). The CDR3 totals 14 residues. CDR3 residues: CASSIHQGESGYTF. CDR3 in DNA: TGTGCCAGCAGCATCCATCAGGGGGAAAGTGGCTACACCTTC.

The rearrangement links TRBV27 to TRBJ2-7; D gene uncertain. Trimming pared 5 bases from V and 3 bases from J, leaving 14 bases between. The CDR3 has 14 residues. CDR1 is MNHEY and CDR2 is SMNVEV in the germline V gene (reference sequence). The CDR3: CASSTVNSNYEQYF. In DNA form, the CDR3 reads TGTGCCAGCAGTACGGTGAACAGCAACTACGAGCAGTACTTC.

A single count supports this clone. V usage is TRBV30 and J usage is TRBJ2-7; D gene ambiguous. The germline gives CDR1 GTSNPN, CDR2 SVGIG (reference sequence). This CDR3 has 12 residues. V lost 2 bases to trimming and J lost 1 base, with 6 bases between them. The CDR3 reads CAWSLSSYEQYF. The DNA for the CDR3 is TGTGCCTGGAGTCTTAGTTCCTACGAGCAGTACTTC.

The chain links TRBV19 to TRBJ1-3, with 7 bases matching TRBD1. The CDR3 loop spans 14 amino acids. The V gene end was trimmed by 5 bases and the J gene end by 2 bases; junction bases not matched to a gene: 3. Germline V gene sequence: CDR1 LNHDA, CDR2 SQIVND (reference sequence). For the CDR3, the DNA is TGTGCCAGTAGTCTGACAGGGACTGGAAACACCATATATTTT. Translation: CASSLTGTGNTIYF.

The chain couples TRBV30 to TRBJ2-1, with 7 bases fitting TRBD2. J was trimmed by 2 bases and V by 6 bases; bases with no gene match: 7. This CDR3 is built from 14 residues. Germline CDR1 reads GTSNPN; CDR2 reads SVGIG (reference sequence). CDR3 residues: CACSEAGPYNEQFF. The CDR3 region has the DNA TGTGCCTGTTCAGAAGCGGGACCCTACAATGAGCAGTTCTTC.

This clone was seen only a few times. The chain couples TRBV18 to TRBJ2-5; D ambiguous. CDR3 size: 13 residues. Germline V gene lookup returns CDR1 KGHSH and CDR2 LQKENI. Trimming removed 2 bases at V and 4 bases at J, with 8 bases between. CDR3 amino acids: CASSPNTVETQYF. The CDR3 DNA is TGTGCCAGCTCACCAAATACGGTAGAGACCCAGTACTTC.

V usage is TRBV4-2 and J usage is TRBJ2-5; 7 bases are shared with TRBD1. The CDR3 length is 13 residues. V lost 6 bases, J lost 7 bases, and 8 bases stayed unmatched. From germline, CDR1 is LGHNA and CDR2 YNFKEQ. The CDR3 here is CASRPTGVSTQYF. The CDR3 DNA follows: TGTGCCAGCAGACCAACAGGGGTTTCGACCCAGTACTTC.

This chain connects TRBV4-1 to TRBJ1-1, with D hard to call. This CDR3 region has 14 residues. The germline gives CDR1 MGHRA, CDR2 YSYEKL. Trimming left V 0 bases short and J 6 bases short, with 11 bases between. The CDR3 bases are TGCGCCAGCAGCCAAGATCCGAGTAGCGCTGAAGCTTTCTTT. Protein: CASSQDPSSAEAFF.

The chain's CDR3 is CASGQRYNEQFF. The CDR3 DNA is TGTGCCAGCGGCCAGCGATACAATGAGCAGTTCTTC. The V and J genes are TRBV11-3 and TRBJ2-1; D gene unclear. The germline V gene encodes CDR1 SGHNT and CDR2 YENEEA. Deletions cut 8 bases from V and 4 bases from J, with 9 bases between. The CDR3 extends over 12 amino acids.

This clone was counted between two and nine times. The genes are TRBV6-1 and TRBJ2-1; TRBD2 agrees at 10 bases. V was pared by 3 bases and J by 7 bases, with 6 bases of the junction left unmatched. CDR1 is MNHNS, CDR2 SASEGT, per germline. This CDR3 spans 15 amino acids. The CDR3 loop is CASSESGLANNEQFF. Here the CDR3 DNA reads TGTGCCAGCAGTGAGTCGGGACTAGCGAATAATGAGCAGTTCTTC.

The V call is TRBV5-5, the J call TRBJ2-5; 9 bases map to TRBD2. The DNA end lines up better with TRBJ2-7; the J call may be wrong. CDR3 length: 14 amino acids. From germline, CDR1 is SGHKS and CDR2 YYEKEE (reference sequence). In nucleotides, the CDR3 is TGTGCCAGCAGCTTAGCTAGCGGGACCTACGAGCAGTACTTC. Translated, it gives CASSLASGTYEQYF.

This clone showed up just a few times. The CDR3 spells CASSISDLDEQYF. In nucleotides, the CDR3 is TGCGCCAGCTCTATCTCTGATTTAGACGAGCAGTACTTC. This chain links TRBV4-1 with TRBJ2-7; D is uncertain. The germline V gene encodes CDR1 MGHRA and CDR2 YSYEKL. This CDR3 contains 13 residues. The V and J ends lost 8 bases and 5 bases respectively, with 16 bases between them.

This clone was seen once. The gene calls are TRBV11-1 and TRBJ1-3; a possible D gene is TRBD1 (5 bases). Trimming pared 3 bases from V and 4 bases from J, leaving 10 bases between. The CDR3 runs 14 residues. The germline V gene encodes CDR1 SGHAT and CDR2 FQDESV (reference sequence). The CDR3 sequence is CASSLTVPGNTIYF. CDR3 in DNA: TGTGCCAGCAGCTTGACAGTTCCCGGAAACACCATATATTTT.

V gene TRBV9 combines with J gene TRBJ1-2; D is unclear. V was clipped by 6 bases and J by 10 bases, with 19 bases between them. Germline CDR1 and CDR2: SGDLS and YYNGEE. The CDR3 is 13 amino acids. Here the CDR3 DNA reads TGTGCCAGCACGACACCGCTCTATGGTGACTACACCTTC. This gives the protein CASTTPLYGDYTF.